This T cell receptor (beta chain) was identified in a study of blood T cell repertoires in COVID-19. The wider study: Acute and convalescent COVID-19 samples came from the United States, Italy and Spain.

This clone was recorded a few times. Cohort 3 recovered donors had two negative PCRs, clearance, or symptom resolution. The table came from immunoSEQ multiplex PCR; TCRdb's copy has only in-frame clones and leaves some out. The sample has around 240,000 clones, 80% to 90% seen once; the top ten hold 1.5% to 2%. This TCR was recovered from a woman between 50 and 59 years old who had recovered from COVID-19. The specimen was PBMCs or T cells enriched from blood (not recorded which).

Here the CDR3 reads CASSMAGVVGRTIYEQYF. CDR3 DNA sequence: TGTGCCAGTAGTATGGCGGGGGTAGTGGGACGCACGATCTACGAGCAGTACTTC. The J gene is TRBJ2-7, the V gene TRBV19; TRBD2 matches at 7 bases. Per the germline V gene, CDR1 is LNHDA and CDR2 is SQIVND (reference sequence). V trimming: 3 bases; J trimming: 3 bases; junction bases outside the gene matches: 17. The CDR3 length is 18 residues.